The next 32 T cell receptor beta chains were all read from a single sample in a study of cytomegalovirus exposure and HLA in healthy donors. In the PCR, 60 Vbeta and 13 Jbeta primers were used. Method: immunoSEQ multiplex PCR; TCRdb's copy keeps in-frame clones and lacks some. The data contain under 200,000 clones, about four fifths of them singletons. Sequences were obtained from PBMCs. The receptors were sampled from a woman between 50 and 59 years old in good health and CMV-seropositive.

This clone came up once. This chain connects TRBV5-4 to TRBJ2-3, with TRBD1 matching 9 bases. The germline gives CDR1 SGHNT, CDR2 YYREEE (reference sequence). The CDR3 extends over 15 amino acids. V was clipped by 2 bases and J by 2 bases; unmatched bases: 3. This CDR3 is CASSFTGGITDTQYF. CDR3 bases: TGTGCCAGCAGCTTTACAGGGGGCATCACAGATACGCAGTATTTT.

Details on this clone: A read error may produce the germline difference seen at one junction end. This sample also contains other DNA sequences that code for the same CDR3. V and J are TRBV4-3 and TRBJ1-2, with D possibly TRBD1 on 6 matching bases. Germline V lookup: CDR1 LGHNA, CDR2 YSLEER. The CDR3 is 15 amino acids. As DNA, the CDR3 is TGCGCTAGCAGCCAACAAACGACAGGCAACTATGGCTACACCTTC. Encoded protein: CASSQQTTGNYGYTF.

The chain has TRBV27 and TRBJ2-5, with 7 bases that match TRBD1. CDR3 size: 15 residues. The ends lost 7 bases at V and 5 bases at J; junction bases unmatched: 13. Per the germline V gene, CDR1 is MNHEY and CDR2 is SMNVEV (reference sequence). The CDR3 nucleotides read TGTGCCAGCAAACAGGGGTTATCATATGGGGAGACCCAGTACTTC. The encoded protein is CASKQGLSYGETQYF.

The chain combines TRBV9 with TRBJ2-2; 7 bases line up with TRBD1. The CDR3 has 17 residues. CDR1 is SGDLS, CDR2 YYNGEE, per germline. V trimming: 0 bases; J trimming: 6 bases; junction bases outside the gene matches: 11. The CDR3 DNA sequence: TGTGCCAGCAGCGTAGCTAGGGTTACAGGGGTGTCCGGGGAGCTGTTTTTT. Its protein product is CASSVARVTGVSGELFF. Using reference TRBV9 and TRBJ2-2 for the parts outside the CDR3, the full variable domain is DSGVTQTPKHLITATGQRVTLRCSPRSGDLSVYWYQQSLDQGLQFLIQYYNGEERAKGNILERFSAQQFPDLHSELNLSSLELGDSALYFCASSVARVTGVSGELFFGEGSRLTVL.

The gene calls are TRBV7-3 and TRBJ2-2, with D possibly being TRBD2 (7 bases). The V gene's germline CDR1 is SGHTA and CDR2 FQGTGA. The CDR3 has 15 amino acids. Between the trimmed V and J ends, which lost 1 base and 15 bases, there was a span of 21 bases. Here the CDR3 DNA reads TGTGCCAGCAGCTTAAACCGGGGGGCGGCGTTATGGTTGTTTTTT. This translates into CASSLNRGAALWLFF.

The chain combines TRBV18 with TRBJ1-3; 8 positions match TRBD1. Germline V gene sequence: CDR1 KGHSH, CDR2 LQKENI. The CDR3 spans 16 residues. V shed 3 bases and J 0 bases; nucleotides not matched to a gene: 4. CDR3 DNA sequence: TGTGCCAGCTCACCGGGACAGGCGATCTCTGGAAACACCATATATTTT. Its translation is CASSPGQAISGNTIYF.

V and J are TRBV7-2 and TRBJ2-5; D possibly corresponds to TRBD1 (6 bases). Judging by the DNA end, TRBJ2-7 fits better; the J call may be wrong. The germline V gene encodes CDR1 SGHTA and CDR2 FQGNSA. This CDR3 comprises 16 residues. The CDR3 DNA sequence: TGTGCCAGCAGCTCCCGTACAGGGCTCCGTAGGCGCGAGCAGTACTTC. Translated, it gives CASSSRTGLRRREQYF.

This clone was observed a few times. The chain joins TRBV6-5 to TRBJ1-5, with a weak D call TRBD1 (6 bases). Trimming removed 8 bases at V and 0 bases at J, with 8 bases between. There are 13 residues in the CDR3. Germline CDR1 MNHEY, CDR2 SVGAGI. The CDR3 nucleotides read TGTGCCAGCCGACAGGCTAGCAATCAGCCCCAGCATTTT. Protein: CASRQASNQPQHF.

The gene calls are TRBV7-8 and TRBJ1-1, with D perhaps matching TRBD1 (5 bases). From germline, CDR1 is SGHVS and CDR2 FQNEAQ. The CDR3 loop spans 14 amino acids. V was cut by 6 bases and J by 4 bases, with 15 bases left in between. The DNA of the CDR3 is TGTGCCAGCAGTTTACTTCAGGGTCGCACTGAAGCTTTCTTT. Residues: CASSLLQGRTEAFF.

A single count supports this clone. The gene calls are TRBV7-9 and TRBJ2-7; weak D call: TRBD1 (6 bases). Trimming cost V 5 bases and J 3 bases, with 11 bases left between them. Per germline, CDR1 SEHNR and CDR2 FQNEAQ (reference sequence). CDR3 size: 13 residues. The CDR3 here is CASSPKDSYEQYF. The CDR3 nucleotides read TGTGCCAGCAGCCCGAAGGACAGCTACGAGCAGTACTTC.

The chain joins TRBV9 to TRBJ2-3; TRBD2 is a possible D gene (6 bases). The CDR3 is 13 residues long. The V gene's germline CDR1 is SGDLS and CDR2 YYNGEE. Trimming took off 0 bases at V and 6 bases at J, with 8 bases between the two ends. The CDR3 coding sequence is TGTGCCAGCAGCGTAGGTGGGGGGGATACGCAGTATTTT. Translating it yields CASSVGGGDTQYF.

The chain uses TRBV11-3 and TRBJ2-7, with D possibly matching TRBD1 (6 bases). Deletions cut 6 bases from V and 2 bases from J, with 17 bases between. The germline CDR1 and CDR2 sequences are SGHNT and YENEEA. This CDR3 comprises 15 residues. The CDR3 spells CASSLKWGPPYEQYF. Here the CDR3 DNA reads TGTGCCAGCAGTCTAAAGTGGGGGCCCCCCTACGAGCAGTACTTC.

The V gene is TRBV28, the J gene TRBJ1-1, with 7 positions matching TRBD1. V dropped 6 bases and J dropped 3; count of bases not matched to a gene: 7. The germline V gene encodes CDR1 MDHEN and CDR2 SYDVKM. This CDR3 region has 14 residues. The CDR3 loop is CASRRGRKDTEAFF. As DNA, the CDR3 is TGTGCCAGCAGGAGGGGGCGGAAGGACACTGAAGCTTTCTTT.

This rearrangement joins TRBV11-1 to TRBJ1-1, with 10 nucleotides matching TRBD1. Germline V gene sequence: CDR1 SGHAT, CDR2 FQDESV (reference sequence). V was pared by 0 bases and J by 4 bases, with 5 bases of the junction left unmatched. This CDR3 contains 16 residues. CDR3 residues: CASSLARTGGSTEAFF. In DNA form, the CDR3 reads TGTGCCAGCAGCTTAGCTAGGACAGGGGGAAGCACTGAAGCTTTCTTT.

The chain joins TRBV5-1 to TRBJ2-7; D is perhaps TRBD1 (5 bases). Looked up from germline, CDR1 is SGHRS and CDR2 is YFSETQ. The CDR3 loop spans 16 amino acids. Trimming pared 0 bases from V and 2 bases from J, leaving 15 bases between. This chain's CDR3 is CASSLAVLAGTYEQYF. DNA for the CDR3: TGCGCCAGCAGCTTGGCCGTGCTGGCAGGGACCTACGAGCAGTACTTC. Filled out from reference TRBV5-1 and TRBJ2-7, the complete variable domain reads KAGVTQTPRYLIKTRGQQVTLSCSPISGHRSVSWYQQTPGQGLQFLFEYFSETQRNKGNFPGRFSGRQFSNSRSEMNVSTLELGDSALYLCASSLAVLAGTYEQYFGPGTRLTVT.

This chain uses TRBV6-4 with TRBJ2-3, with 7 bases matching TRBD1. There are 16 residues in the CDR3. Trimming took 4 bases from V and 1 from J; bases not matched to a gene: 8. Germline V lookup: CDR1 MRHNA, CDR2 SNTAGT. The CDR3 is CASSVTPGQGTDTQYF. CDR3 bases: TGTGCCAGCAGTGTAACCCCAGGACAGGGCACAGATACGCAGTATTTT.

This clone was observed a handful of times. The chain carries TRBV5-4 and TRBJ1-1; 7 bases fit TRBD1. V shed 2 bases and J 6 bases; nucleotides not matched to a gene: 16. This CDR3 has 17 amino acids. CDR1 is SGHNT, CDR2 YYREEE, per germline (reference sequence). In DNA, the CDR3 is TGTGCCAGCAGCTTATGGACAGGCGGACGGATGAGGGCTGAAGCTTTCTTT. This encodes CASSLWTGGRMRAEAFF.

The chain combines TRBV4-3 with TRBJ2-7, with a tentative D call TRBD2 (5 bases). The CDR3 is 12 residues long. Germline V gene data show CDR1 as LGHNA and CDR2 as YSLEER. Trimming shortened V by 2 bases and J by 6 bases, and 8 bases separated the two germline ends. The CDR3 here is CASSQYEGEQYF. The CDR3 DNA sequence: TGCGCCAGCAGCCAATACGAGGGCGAGCAGTACTTC.

J is TRBJ2-7 and V is TRBV2, with D unclear. This CDR3 comprises 12 residues. Germline CDR1 SNHLY, CDR2 FYNNEI. V lost 6 bases, J lost 2 bases, and 8 bases lay in between. CDR3 in amino acids: CASSRETYEQYF. DNA for the CDR3: TGTGCCAGCAGCCGTGAGACCTACGAGCAGTACTTC.

The V call is TRBV6-6, the J call TRBJ2-1; 7 bases fit TRBD1. There are 12 residues in the CDR3. CDR1 and CDR2 from the germline V gene are MNHNY and SVGAGI (reference sequence). The V and J ends lost 10 bases and 4 bases, in that order; junction bases with no gene match: 4. The CDR3 DNA follows: TGTGCCACGGAACAGGGGTACAATGAGCAGTTCTTC. Protein sequence: CATEQGYNEQFF.

The chain uses TRBV9 and TRBJ2-2; 8 nucleotides align to TRBD2. CDR1 and CDR2 (germline): SGDLS, YYNGEE. V trimming: 4 bases; J trimming: 3 bases; junction bases outside the gene matches: 5. The length of the CDR3 is 15 residues. CDR3 DNA sequence: TGTGCCAGCAGCTCCGGGGGGGCGGACACCGGGGAGCTGTTTTTT. Its protein is CASSSGGADTGELFF.

V and J are TRBV9 and TRBJ1-2; possible D gene TRBD1, 5 bases. Germline-derived CDR1 and CDR2 are SGDLS and YYNGEE. The CDR3 runs to 15 residues. V was cut by 3 bases and J by 5 bases, with 17 bases left in between. DNA for the CDR3: TGTGCCAGCAGCGAGAGACAGAGCCCTTCTTATGGCTACACCTTC. This sequence encodes CASSERQSPSYGYTF.

This clone came up a few times. The chain links TRBV19 to TRBJ2-2, with 7 nucleotides matching TRBD2. The J segment lost 3 bases and the V segment lost 7 bases, leaving 5 bases of the junction unmatched. The CDR3 consists of 14 residues. Germline V gene sequence: CDR1 LNHDA, CDR2 SQIVND (reference sequence). CDR3 amino acids: CASKGLADTGELFF. The DNA of the CDR3 is TGTGCCAGTAAGGGGCTAGCGGACACCGGGGAGCTGTTTTTT. The complete variable domain, with remaining parts taken from reference TRBV19 and TRBJ2-2, reads DGGITQSPKYLFRKEGQNVTLSCEQNLNHDAMYWYRQDPGQGLRLIYYSQIVNDFQKGDIAEGYSVSREKKESFPLTVTSAQKNPTAFYLCASKGLADTGELFFGEGSRLTVL.

This chain links TRBV7-2 with TRBJ1-5; no clear D. Trimming stripped 4 bases from V and 5 bases from J, with 15 bases between. CDR1 and CDR2 from the germline V gene are SGHTA and FQGNSA. CDR3 length: 15 residues. CDR3 residues: CASSYSFLSDQPQHF. The DNA for the CDR3 is TGTGCCAGCAGCTATTCTTTTTTGTCGGATCAGCCCCAGCATTTT.

There are a few counts of this clone. The V gene is TRBV10-3, the J gene TRBJ2-2; 7 nucleotides line up with TRBD2. CDR1 is ENHRY and CDR2 is SYGVKD in the germline V gene. This CDR3 has 12 amino acids. Trimming removed 9 bases from V and 7 bases from J; junction bases left unmatched: 5. CDR3 sequence: CAIGTMGGELFF. The CDR3 nucleotides are TGTGCCATAGGGACTATGGGCGGGGAGCTGTTTTTT.

The chain has TRBV5-6 and TRBJ1-1, with D possibly TRBD1 on 5 matching bases. This CDR3 is built from 15 residues. Germline V gene lookup returns CDR1 SGHDT and CDR2 YYEEEE. V was trimmed by 1 base and J by 0 bases, leaving 10 bases between them. CDR3: CASSLSPGMNTEAFF. The CDR3 DNA sequence: TGTGCCAGCAGCTTGTCTCCAGGGATGAACACTGAAGCTTTCTTT.

J is TRBJ2-1 and V is TRBV7-6; D is perhaps TRBD2 (6 bases). This CDR3 has 12 amino acids. Germline V CDR1 and CDR2: SGHVS, FNYEAQ. V was clipped by 2 bases and J by 9 bases, with 8 bases between them. CDR3 residues: CASSLTGLEQFF. The CDR3 DNA reads as TGTGCCAGCAGCTTAACGGGACTTGAGCAGTTCTTC. The variable domain in full, with the rest retrieved from reference TRBV7-6 and TRBJ2-1, is GAGVSQSPRYKVTKRGQDVALRCDPISGHVSLYWYRQALGQGPEFLTYFNYEAQQDKSGLPNDRFSAERPEGSISTLTIQRTEQRDSAMYRCASSLTGLEQFFGPGTRLTVL.

The gene calls are TRBV28 and TRBJ2-4; weak D call: TRBD1 (5 bases). Germline CDR1 and CDR2: MDHEN and SYDVKM. The CDR3 is 14 amino acids. V dropped 3 bases and J dropped 8 bases, with 14 bases sitting between them. CDR3 loop: CASSFVRAQDIQYF. CDR3 nucleotides: TGTGCCAGCAGTTTTGTCAGGGCGCAGGACATTCAGTACTTC.

In this sample, this clone turned up once. The chain has TRBV7-2 and TRBJ2-3; 7 bases align to TRBD2. CDR3 length: 16 residues. CDR1 and CDR2 (germline): SGHTA, FQGNSA. Trimming took 6 bases from V and 1 from J; bases not matched to a gene: 10. In nucleotides, the CDR3 is TGTGCCAGCAGTCCTAAACGTCTAGCGGGCACAGATACGCAGTATTTT. This gives the protein CASSPKRLAGTDTQYF.

This sequence joins TRBV5-4 and TRBJ2-5; the D gene is possibly TRBD1 (6 bases). CDR3 length: 14 residues. Germline CDR1 SGHNT, CDR2 YYREEE (reference sequence). Trimming cost V 4 bases and J 3 bases, with 13 bases left between them. The CDR3 spells CASSPGQIKETQYF. The CDR3 DNA reads TGTGCCAGCAGCCCCGGACAGATCAAAGAGACCCAGTACTTC.

This clone was found once. The chain joins TRBV6-4 to TRBJ2-3, with D possibly being TRBD2 (7 bases). CDR1 is MRHNA and CDR2 is SNTAGT in the germline V gene. V lost 2 bases, J lost 9 bases, and 12 bases lay in between. This CDR3 spans 13 amino acids. CDR3 residues: CASSDLEGGTQYF. The CDR3 DNA reads TGTGCCAGCAGTGACCTCGAGGGGGGGACGCAGTATTTT.

Concerning this clone: Germline and junction disagree at one end, which may indicate a read error. The V call is TRBV7-9, the J call TRBJ2-2, with 8 bases lining up with TRBD2. The CDR3 consists of 16 residues. Germline CDR1 reads SEHNR; CDR2 reads FQNEAQ (reference sequence). The CDR3 loop is CSSSPRGGANTGELFF. The CDR3 DNA is TGTTCCAGCAGCCCCCGGGGGGGGGCGAACACCGGGGAGCTGTTTTTT.